The rows below give T cell receptor beta chains drawn from one sample of a study of blood T cell repertoires in COVID-19. Libraries were prepared by immunoSEQ multiplex PCR; TCRdb keeps only in-frame clonotypes and omits some of them. The sample carries roughly 91,000 clones, around 83% recorded once. The specimen was peripheral blood. The receptor source for this set is a man aged 65 to 85 with active or convalescent COVID-19. Both conserved end residues are part of each CDR3. Each record gives: J gene, V gene, clone size, D gene, CDR3 protein, CDR3 DNA. D genes are given only for firm matches. Clone size appears in some rows only: once, few, many, or a class for an expanded clone.

J gene: TRBJ1-3; V gene: TRBV30; clone size: medium-sized; D gene: -; CDR3 protein: CAWKKLAGEVAPSSGNTIYF; CDR3 DNA: TGTGCCTGGAAGAAACTAGCGGGGGAGGTGGCGCCGAGCTCTGGAAACACCATATATTTT
J gene: TRBJ2-3; V gene: TRBV7-2; clone size: -; D gene: TRBD2; CDR3 protein: CASTHPLLAGGVTDTQYF; CDR3 DNA: TGTGCCAGCACCCACCCGTTACTAGCGGGGGGGGTCACAGATACGCAGTATTTT
J gene: TRBJ1-1; V gene: TRBV6-6; clone size: -; D gene: -; CDR3 protein: CAIKVSDTEAFF; CDR3 DNA: TGTGCCATCAAGGTCAGCGACACTGAAGCTTTCTTT
J gene: TRBJ2-7; V gene: TRBV4-3; clone size: -; D gene: TRBD2; CDR3 protein: CASSLGTSAPYEQYF; CDR3 DNA: TGCGCCAGCAGCCTCGGGACTAGCGCTCCCTACGAGCAGTACTTC
J gene: TRBJ1-3; V gene: TRBV5-1; clone size: -; D gene: TRBD1; CDR3 protein: CASSLDRGPSGNTIYF; CDR3 DNA: TGCGCCAGCAGCTTGGACAGGGGTCCCTCTGGAAACACCATATATTTT
J gene: TRBJ2-7; V gene: TRBV5-1; clone size: -; D gene: TRBD1; CDR3 protein: CASSSRGDRGEQYF; CDR3 DNA: TGCGCCAGCAGCTCGAGGGGGGACAGGGGCGAGCAGTACTTC
J gene: TRBJ2-5; V gene: TRBV3-1/TRBV3-2; clone size: -; D gene: -; CDR3 protein: CASSRDGKETQYF; CDR3 DNA: TGTGCCAGCAGCCGAGACGGGAAGGAGACCCAGTACTTC
J gene: TRBJ1-3; V gene: TRBV5-1; clone size: -; D gene: TRBD1; CDR3 protein: CASSSVSGQGASGNTIYF; CDR3 DNA: TGCGCCAGCAGCTCAGTATCGGGACAGGGGGCGTCTGGAAACACCATATATTTT
J gene: TRBJ1-1; V gene: TRBV19; clone size: few; D gene: -; CDR3 protein: CASNPGGGYMNTEAFF; CDR3 DNA: TGTGCCAGTAATCCCGGGGGAGGTTACATGAACACTGAAGCTTTCTTT
J gene: TRBJ2-7; V gene: TRBV7-2; clone size: -; D gene: -; CDR3 protein: CASSLETPTLQYF; CDR3 DNA: TGTGCCAGCAGCTTAGAGACTCCAACTCTACAGTACTTC
J gene: TRBJ1-5; V gene: TRBV2; clone size: -; D gene: -; CDR3 protein: CASSPTGSNQPQHF; CDR3 DNA: TGTGCCAGCAGTCCCACCGGTAGCAATCAGCCCCAGCATTTT
J gene: TRBJ1-5; V gene: TRBV7-6; clone size: -; D gene: TRBD1; CDR3 protein: CASSLAGLGGTGKNRSNQPQHF; CDR3 DNA: TGTGCCAGCAGCTTAGCCGGATTGGGGGGGACAGGGAAGAATCGGAGCAATCAGCCCCAGCATTTT
J gene: TRBJ2-7; V gene: TRBV30; clone size: -; D gene: TRBD1; CDR3 protein: CAWRRQGAYEQYF; CDR3 DNA: TGTGCCTGGCGTCGACAGGGGGCCTACGAGCAGTACTTC
J gene: TRBJ1-6; V gene: TRBV3-1/TRBV3-2; clone size: -; D gene: -; CDR3 protein: CASSQDPLGTGYNSPLHF; CDR3 DNA: TGTGCCAGCAGCCAAGATCCTCTGGGGACTGGCTATAATTCACCCCTCCACTTT
J gene: TRBJ2-3; V gene: TRBV24-1; clone size: -; D gene: TRBD2; CDR3 protein: CATSDPGLAGKSTDTQYF; CDR3 DNA: TGTGCCACCAGTGACCCGGGACTAGCGGGGAAAAGCACAGATACGCAGTATTTT
J gene: TRBJ2-7; V gene: TRBV2; clone size: once; D gene: TRBD2; CDR3 protein: CASSADGGEQYF; CDR3 DNA: TGTGCCAGCAGTGCTGACGGGGGGGAGCAGTACTTC
J gene: TRBJ2-3; V gene: TRBV9; clone size: -; D gene: TRBD2; CDR3 protein: CASSAATSGVYTQYF; CDR3 DNA: TGTGCCAGCAGCGCCGCGACTAGCGGGGTTTATACGCAGTATTTT
J gene: TRBJ1-4; V gene: TRBV28; clone size: once; D gene: -; CDR3 protein: CASSLGGAQGNEKLFF; CDR3 DNA: TGTGCCAGCAGTTTGGGGGGGGCGCAGGGTAATGAAAAACTGTTTTTT
J gene: TRBJ1-2; V gene: TRBV13; clone size: -; D gene: -; CDR3 protein: CASSLGGTRANYGYTF; CDR3 DNA: TGTGCCAGCAGCTTAGGCGGGACTAGAGCTAACTATGGCTACACCTTC
J gene: TRBJ1-6; V gene: TRBV3-1/TRBV3-2; clone size: -; D gene: -; CDR3 protein: CASSQNSGSPLHF; CDR3 DNA: TGTGCCAGCAGCCAGAACAGTGGTTCACCCCTCCACTTT
J gene: TRBJ2-7; V gene: TRBV6-5; clone size: few; D gene: TRBD2; CDR3 protein: CASRTSGLYEQYF; CDR3 DNA: TGTGCCAGCAGGACTAGCGGGCTCTACGAGCAGTACTTC
J gene: TRBJ1-2; V gene: TRBV5-8; clone size: -; D gene: -; CDR3 protein: CASSFGTTNYGYTF; CDR3 DNA: TGTGCCAGCAGCTTCGGGACAACGAACTATGGCTACACCTTC